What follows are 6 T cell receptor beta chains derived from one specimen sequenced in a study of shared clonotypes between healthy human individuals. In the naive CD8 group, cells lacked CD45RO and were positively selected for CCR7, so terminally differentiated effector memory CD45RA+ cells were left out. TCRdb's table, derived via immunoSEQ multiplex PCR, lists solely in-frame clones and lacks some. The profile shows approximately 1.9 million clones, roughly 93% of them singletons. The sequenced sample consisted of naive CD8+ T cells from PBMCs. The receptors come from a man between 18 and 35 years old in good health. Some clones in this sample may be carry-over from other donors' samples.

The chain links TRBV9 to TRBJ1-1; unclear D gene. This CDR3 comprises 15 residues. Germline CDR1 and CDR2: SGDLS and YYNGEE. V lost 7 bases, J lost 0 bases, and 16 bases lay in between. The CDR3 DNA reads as TGTGCCAGCGGGCCTAGTGGAGGCATGAACACTGAAGCTTTCTTT. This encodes CASGPSGGMNTEAFF. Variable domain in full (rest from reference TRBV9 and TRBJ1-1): DSGVTQTPKHLITATGQRVTLRCSPRSGDLSVYWYQQSLDQGLQFLIQYYNGEERAKGNILERFSAQQFPDLHSELNLSSLELGDSALYFCASGPSGGMNTEAFFGQGTRLTVV.

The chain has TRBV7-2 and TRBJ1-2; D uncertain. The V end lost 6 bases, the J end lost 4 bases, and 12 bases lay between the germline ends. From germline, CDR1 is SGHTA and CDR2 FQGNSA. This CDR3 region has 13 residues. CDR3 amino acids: CASSPRGLYGYTF. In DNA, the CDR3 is TGTGCCAGCAGTCCTAGAGGGCTCTATGGCTACACCTTC.

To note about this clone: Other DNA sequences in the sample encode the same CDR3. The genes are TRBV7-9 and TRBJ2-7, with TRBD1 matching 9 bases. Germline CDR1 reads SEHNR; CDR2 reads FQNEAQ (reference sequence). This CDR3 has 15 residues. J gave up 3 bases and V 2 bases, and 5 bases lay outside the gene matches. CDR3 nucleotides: TGTGCCAGCAGCTTACCGGGACAGGGCCTCTACGAGCAGTACTTC. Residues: CASSLPGQGLYEQYF.

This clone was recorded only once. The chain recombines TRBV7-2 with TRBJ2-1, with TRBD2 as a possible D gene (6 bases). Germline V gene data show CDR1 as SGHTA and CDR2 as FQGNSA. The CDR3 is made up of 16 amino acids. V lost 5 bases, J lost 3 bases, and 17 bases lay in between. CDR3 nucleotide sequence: TGTGCCAGCAGCCCGCGGGGAAGCGGGCTCTACAATGAGCAGTTCTTC. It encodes CASSPRGSGLYNEQFF.

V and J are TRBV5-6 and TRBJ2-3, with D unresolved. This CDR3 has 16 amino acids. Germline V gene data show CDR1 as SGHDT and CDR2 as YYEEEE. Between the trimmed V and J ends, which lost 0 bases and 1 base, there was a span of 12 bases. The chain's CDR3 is CASSLVLAEGTDTQYF. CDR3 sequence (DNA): TGTGCCAGCAGCTTGGTTTTGGCAGAAGGCACAGATACGCAGTATTTT.

The CDR3 reads CASRPDRNTEAFF. The CDR3 DNA sequence: TGTGCCAGCCGCCCGGACAGGAACACTGAAGCTTTCTTT. The V call is TRBV6-5, the J call TRBJ1-1; D is perhaps TRBD1 (6 bases). Germline V gives CDR1 MNHEY, CDR2 SVGAGI. CDR3 length equals 13 residues. Trimming stripped 8 bases from V and 1 base from J, with 11 bases between.